This T cell receptor beta chain is from a study of vaccination and CD4 T cells after COVID-19. V lost 6 bases to trimming and J lost 2 bases, with 11 bases between them. CDR1 and CDR2 (germline): SGHAT, FQNNGV. The CDR3 extends over 14 amino acids. Treatment reported: roughly nine-day PBMC culture with coronavirus spike peptide pools or control peptides (ViraFEST assay). The Oncomine TCR Beta short-read assay sequenced DNA from cultured CD4+ T cells. TCRdb re-derived calls from the PCR reads in MiXCR, one entry per CDR3 protein. The table includes about 12,000 distinct CDR3 sequences, roughly 21% detected once. With regard to this clonotype: Its antigen is undetermined.

The rearrangement joins TRBV11-2 to TRBJ1-5; D is ambiguous. This specimen consisted of CD4+ T cells from blood, cultured in vitro, obtained before SARS-CoV-2 vaccination. This sequence originates from a human donor who received a COVID-19 vaccine. The CDR3 DNA is TGTGCCAGCAGTTTAAATAGGGGCAATCAGCCCCAGCATTTT. This translates into CASSLNRGNQPQHF. The full variable domain, with the rest looked up from reference TRBV11-2 and TRBJ1-5, is EAGVAQSPRYKIIEKRQSVAFWCNPISGHATLYWYQQILGQGPKLLIQFQNNGVVDDSQLPKDRFSAERLKGVDSTLKIQPAKLEDSAVYLCASSLNRGNQPQHFGDGTRLSIL.